These T cell receptor beta chains were read from a single sample in a study of blood T cell repertoires in COVID-19. Clones were read by immunoSEQ multiplex PCR, and TCRdb kept only the in-frame ones, dropping some. The profile shows nearly 90,000 clones, about two thirds of them singletons. The sequenced sample was peripheral blood. These TCRs come from a woman at least 80 years old with acute or convalescent COVID-19. CDR3s include the opening cysteine and the closing phenylalanine or tryptophan. Fields, in order: CDR3 protein, CDR3 DNA, D gene, V gene, clone size, J gene. A D gene is named only where the DNA matches it firmly. Clone sizes are given selectively: once, few, many, or a class where the clone is expanded.

CASSPQVNYGYTF,TGTGCCAGCAGTCCACAGGTGAACTATGGCTACACCTTC,.,TRBV12-3/TRBV12-4,once,TRBJ1-2
CAIRRGDTQYF,TGTGCCATCAGGCGGGGAGATACGCAGTATTTT,.,TRBV10-3,.,TRBJ2-3
CASSTQSAGRDQPQHF,TGTGCCAGTAGTACACAGTCGGCAGGGAGGGATCAGCCCCAGCATTTT,.,TRBV19,.,TRBJ1-5
CAWRGDRGRRGYTF,TGTGCCTGGAGAGGGGACAGGGGCCGTCGTGGCTACACCTTC,TRBD1,TRBV30,.,TRBJ1-2
CASSPPARGAYNEQFF,TGTGCCAGCAGCCCCCCAGCGCGGGGGGCCTACAATGAGCAGTTCTTC,TRBD2,TRBV5-4,.,TRBJ2-1
CASSQGTGSNQPQHF,TGTGCCAGCAGCCAGGGGACAGGGAGCAATCAGCCCCAGCATTTT,TRBD1,TRBV9,.,TRBJ1-5
CASSIRGYEQYF,TGTGCCAGCAGCATCAGGGGATACGAGCAGTACTTC,.,TRBV13,.,TRBJ2-7
CSARGGVNTEAFF,TGCAGCGCTCGAGGCGGGGTGAACACTGAAGCTTTCTTT,.,TRBV29-1,once,TRBJ1-1
CASSPGTGLRDQPQHF,TGTGCCAGCAGCCCGGGAACGGGACTCAGAGATCAGCCCCAGCATTTT,.,TRBV5-6,.,TRBJ1-5
CASSLKGQGARWEKLFF,TGTGCCAGCAGCTTAAAGGGACAGGGGGCGCGTTGGGAAAAACTGTTTTTT,TRBD1,TRBV7-2,.,TRBJ1-4
CASSQSRTGEYGYTF,TGCGCCAGCAGCCAAAGCCGGACAGGCGAATATGGCTACACCTTC,TRBD1,TRBV5-1,.,TRBJ1-2
CASSLGEDTQYF,TGCGCCAGCAGCTTGGGAGAGGATACGCAGTATTTT,.,TRBV5-1,once,TRBJ2-3
CASRGTGDRGEAFF,TGTGCCAGTAGGGGGACAGGGGACCGGGGTGAAGCTTTCTTT,TRBD1,TRBV19,few,TRBJ1-1
CASSSTGTYEQYF,TGTGCCAGTAGTAGTACAGGAACCTACGAGCAGTACTTC,.,TRBV19,few,TRBJ2-7
CASSFSGPIEQYF,TGTGCCAGCAGTTTTTCAGGTCCAATTGAGCAGTACTTC,.,TRBV28,medium-sized,TRBJ2-7